The T cell receptor (beta chain) described here comes from a study of blood T cells in healthy people across ages. The authors ran a second PCR of roughly 6 to 12 cycles using a sample-barcoded 5' primer and a J-beta primer mix. TCRdb passed the 5' RACE reads through MiXCR, listing each CDR3 protein once. The sample lists about 630,000 distinct CDR3 sequences; 21% were seen once. In germline, CDR1 is DFQATT, CDR2 SNEGSKA (reference sequence). The CDR3 loop spans 12 amino acids. The V and J ends lost 6 bases and 2 bases respectively, with 10 bases between them. Investigators took around 10 milliliters of peripheral blood from every donor. The sample holds many counts of this clonotype. As yet, its antigen is unknown. Study outcomes and limitations: Estimates of total diversity, which came from one million sequenced T cells, were considered to be underestimates. There were more naive CD4+ cells and higher diversity in long-lived donors than in aged donors.

This sequence originates from a man aged 65 to 79 in good health. V and J are TRBV20-1 and TRBJ2-5, with D maybe TRBD2 (5 bases). Sequencing was done on a sample of blood. CDR3 residues: CSARLPQETQYF. For the CDR3, the DNA is TGCAGTGCCAGACTACCGCAAGAGACCCAGTACTTC.